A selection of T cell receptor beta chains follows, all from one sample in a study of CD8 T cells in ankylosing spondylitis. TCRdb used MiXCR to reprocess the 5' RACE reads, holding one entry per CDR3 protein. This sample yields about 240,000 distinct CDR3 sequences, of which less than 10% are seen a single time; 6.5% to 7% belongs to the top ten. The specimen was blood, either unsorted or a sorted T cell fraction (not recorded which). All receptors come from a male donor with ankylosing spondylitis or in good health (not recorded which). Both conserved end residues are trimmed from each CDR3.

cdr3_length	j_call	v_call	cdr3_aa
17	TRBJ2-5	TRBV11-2	ASSLDRFGLAGGQETQY
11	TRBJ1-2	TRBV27	ASSFMEGGGYT
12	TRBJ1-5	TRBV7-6	ASSLVGDGQPQH
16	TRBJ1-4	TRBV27	ASSSLTYKRTGGEKLF
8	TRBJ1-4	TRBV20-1	GFKGEKLF
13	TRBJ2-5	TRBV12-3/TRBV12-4	ASGQNQGGVETQY
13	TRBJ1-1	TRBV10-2	ASSDAGTAGAEAF
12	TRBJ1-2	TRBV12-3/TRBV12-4	ASSQGQGLTGYT
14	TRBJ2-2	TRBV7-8	ASSLAQGTNTGELF
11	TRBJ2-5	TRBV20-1	SASGQRQETQY
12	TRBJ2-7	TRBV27	ASSLRDRFYEQY
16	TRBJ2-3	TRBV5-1	ASSTRTGLAGAVDTQY
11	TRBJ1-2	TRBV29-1	SVVSRGPLGYT
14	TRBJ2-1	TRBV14	ASSLSGLAVYNEQF
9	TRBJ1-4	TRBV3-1	ASSPGLQLF
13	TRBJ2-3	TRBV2	ASSVGRQPTDTQY
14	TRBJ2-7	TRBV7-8	ASSLEDRYPSYEQY
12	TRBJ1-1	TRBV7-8	ASSTRDSNTEAF
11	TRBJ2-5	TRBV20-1	SAFGRGRETQY
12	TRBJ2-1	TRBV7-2	ASSLRLARNEQF
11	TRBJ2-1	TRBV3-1	ASSPLLAGEQF
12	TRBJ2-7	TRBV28	ASSSYTGTYEQY
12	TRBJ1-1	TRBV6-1	ASSPNRLNTEAF
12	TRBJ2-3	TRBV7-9	ASAGRGITDTQY
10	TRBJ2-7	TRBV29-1	SVLWTGGEQY
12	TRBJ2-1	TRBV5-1	ASSPPDTYNEQF
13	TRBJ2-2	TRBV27	ASSSSTRNTGELF
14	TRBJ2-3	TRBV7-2	ASSRPGGSGTDTQY